This T cell receptor beta chain comes out of a study of blood T cell repertoires in COVID-19. Measured with immunoSEQ multiplex PCR; TCRdb has only the in-frame clones, and not every one. In the table there are about 320,000 clones, roughly 88% of which are singletons. The length of the CDR3 is 16 residues. The junction had 10 bases not matched to a gene; V was cut back by 3 bases and J by 8 bases. Germline assignment: CDR1 SGHTS and CDR2 YDEGEE. Participants came from about 23 US areas, aged about 18 to 100 years. In its sample, this clone was seen once. This clonotype was obtained from a man aged 25-45 years who had recovered from COVID-19. The chain couples TRBV5-8 to TRBJ1-3, with 11 bases fitting TRBD1. Sequencing input: PBMCs or T cells enriched from blood (not recorded which). The CDR3 reads CASSSGTGGGVDTIYF. DNA of the CDR3: TGTGCCAGCAGCTCCGGGACAGGGGGTGGCGTGGACACCATATATTTT.